The present T cell receptor beta chain was sequenced within a study of regulatory and conventional T cells in RAG deficiency. In regard to this clone: The antigen remains unidentified.

Findings of the study overall: Control T-cell subsets had markedly higher Shannon entropy and lower Simpson indices than RAG-deficient patients.

The sorted conventional CD4+ T cells were CD25-low and CD127-high, with genomic DNA sequenced. The eight patients with RAG deficiency had SCID (one), Omenn syndrome (two), or CID/atypical SCID (five). There are 13 residues in the CDR3. The ends were cut back, 0 bases at V and 2 bases at J, with 2 bases in the middle. From germline, CDR1 is LGHNA and CDR2 YNFKEQ. Assay used: immunoSEQ multiplex PCR; TCRdb lists only in-frame clones, some missing. The sample gives 7,000 to 9,500 clones, around 94% of which show up once; almost 1.5% is in the top ten. The sequence was obtained from a human donor with RAG deficiency presenting as severe combined immunodeficiency. The sequencing sample was made of CD4+ effector T cells sorted from blood. The gene calls are TRBV4-2 and TRBJ1-5, with D unresolved. The DNA for the CDR3 is TGTGCCAGCAGCCAAGACGGCAATCAGCCCCAGCATTTT. Encoded protein: CASSQDGNQPQHF.